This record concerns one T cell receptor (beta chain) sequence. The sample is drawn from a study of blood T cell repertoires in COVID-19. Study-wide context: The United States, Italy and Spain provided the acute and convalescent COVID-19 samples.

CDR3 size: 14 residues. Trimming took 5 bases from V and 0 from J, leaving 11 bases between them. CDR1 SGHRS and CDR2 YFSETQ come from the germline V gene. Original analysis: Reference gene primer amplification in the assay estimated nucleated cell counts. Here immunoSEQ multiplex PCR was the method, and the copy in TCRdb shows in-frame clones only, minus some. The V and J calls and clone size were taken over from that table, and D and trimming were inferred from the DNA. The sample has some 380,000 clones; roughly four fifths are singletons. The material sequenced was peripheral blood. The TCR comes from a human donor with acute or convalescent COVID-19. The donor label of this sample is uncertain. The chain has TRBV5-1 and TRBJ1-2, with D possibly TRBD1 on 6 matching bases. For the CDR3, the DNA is TGCGCCAGCAGGACGACAGGCGCTAACTATGGCTACACCTTC. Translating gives CASRTTGANYGYTF.